The 17 T cell receptor beta chains below come from one sample, sequenced in a study of blood T cells in healthy people across ages. The second PCR ran roughly 7 to 12 cycles with a sample-barcoded 5' primer and J-beta primers. TCRdb re-analysed the 5' RACE reads in MiXCR, keeping a single row per CDR3 protein. The repertoire holds over a million distinct CDR3 sequences, about 45% seen once, with about 3.8% in the top ten. The sample taken for sequencing was blood. The receptors shown here come from a woman aged 18-29 years in good health.

The chain has TRBV20-1 and TRBJ2-3, with 8 bases that match TRBD2. Germline V gene sequence: CDR1 DFQATT, CDR2 SNEGSKA (reference sequence). The J segment lost 0 bases and the V segment lost 0 bases, leaving 5 bases of the junction unmatched. The CDR3 spans 16 residues. The CDR3 DNA follows: TGCAGTGCTAGAGATTGGTCTAGCGGGAGCACAGATACGCAGTATTTT. It is translated as CSARDWSSGSTDTQYF.

The sample holds a few counts of this clonotype. The chain joins TRBV28 to TRBJ2-7; 8 bases fit TRBD1. The DNA end is a closer match to TRBJ2-5, so the J assignment may be wrong. The CDR3 runs to 15 residues. From germline, CDR1 is MDHEN and CDR2 SYDVKM. The CDR3 DNA is TGTGCCAGCAGCTCCCCGGGGACAGGTGGGGCGACCCAGTACTTC. As protein: CASSSPGTGGATQYF.

V usage is TRBV9 and J usage is TRBJ2-5; a weak D match, TRBD1 (6 bases). This CDR3 comprises 15 residues. V was shortened by 3 bases and J by 5 bases, with 17 bases between the two germline ends. CDR1 and CDR2 from the germline V gene are SGDLS and YYNGEE. The CDR3 sequence is CASSDSGVAMETQYF. CDR3 nucleotides: TGTGCCAGCAGCGACTCAGGGGTTGCAATGGAGACCCAGTACTTC. The full variable domain, in which reference TRBV9 and TRBJ2-5 provide the parts outside the CDR3, is DSGVTQTPKHLITATGQRVTLRCSPRSGDLSVYWYQQSLDQGLQFLIQYYNGEERAKGNILERFSAQQFPDLHSELNLSSLELGDSALYFCASSDSGVAMETQYFGPGTRLLVL.

This clonotype has just a few counts. This chain joins TRBV12-3 or TRBV12-4 and TRBJ2-3; D may be TRBD2 (6 bases). CDR3 length: 13 residues. V lost 8 bases to trimming and J lost 2 bases, with 11 bases between them. The CDR3 reads CASCRETTDTQYF. The DNA for the CDR3 is TGTGCCAGCTGTCGGGAGACCACAGATACGCAGTATTTT.

The chain carries TRBV10-3 and TRBJ2-4; 8 bases are a match to TRBD1. Matching the DNA end better, TRBJ2-7 makes the J call doubtful. The CDR3 has 14 residues. Germline assignment: CDR1 ENHRY and CDR2 SYGVKD. The CDR3 region is CAISLGQDTYEQYF. The CDR3 bases are TGTGCCATCAGCCTGGGACAGGACACCTACGAGCAGTACTTC.

The chain recombines TRBV10-3 with TRBJ1-6; 7 bases are a match to TRBD1. Trimming at V came to 0 bases and at J to 9 bases, leaving 5 bases not matched to a gene. Germline V gene lookup returns CDR1 ENHRY and CDR2 SYGVKD. The CDR3 totals 15 residues. In DNA, the CDR3 is TGTGCCATCAGTGAGTCGAAGGGGGCCTTTTCACCCCTCCACTTT. The encoded protein is CAISESKGAFSPLHF.

This clonotype was detected a few times. The J gene is TRBJ2-7, the V gene TRBV27, with D uncertain. The CDR3 sequence is 13 residues long. V gave up 6 bases and J gave up 3 bases, with 12 bases separating them. Germline lookup yields CDR1 MNHEY and CDR2 SMNVEV (reference sequence). CDR3 sequence (DNA): TGTGCCAGCAGGGGCCAAAATGTCTACGAGCAGTACTTC. Translating gives CASRGQNVYEQYF.

This clonotype has only a few counts. The rearrangement links TRBV6-2 or TRBV6-3 to TRBJ2-1, with D possibly matching TRBD2 (5 bases). This CDR3 contains 13 residues. The ends were cut back, 3 bases at V and 7 bases at J, with 10 bases in the middle. Germline V gene data show CDR1 as MNHEY and CDR2 as SVGEGT. The CDR3 loop is CASSYGRRNEQFF. In nucleotides, the CDR3 is TGTGCCAGCAGTTATGGGAGACGTAATGAGCAGTTCTTC.

The chain employs TRBV3-1 and TRBJ1-1; the match to TRBD1 covers 7 bases. Trimming took 8 bases from V and 5 from J; bases not matched to a gene: 8. This CDR3 is 13 amino acids long. Germline V gene lookup returns CDR1 LGHDT and CDR2 YNNKEL (reference sequence). The CDR3 DNA is TGTGCCAGCTGCAGGGGGACAAATACTGAAGCTTTCTTT. It yields the protein CASCRGTNTEAFF. Full variable domain (remainder filled in from reference TRBV3-1 and TRBJ1-1): DTAVSQTPKYLVTQMGNDKSIKCEQNLGHDTMYWYKQDSKKFLKIMFSYNNKELIINETVPNRFSPKSPDKAHLNLHINSLELGDSAVYFCASCRGTNTEAFFGQGTRLTVV.

The V call is TRBV3-1, the J call TRBJ1-2; the D gene is possibly TRBD1 (5 bases). V lost 1 base, J lost 4 bases, and 13 bases lay in between. The CDR3 contains 15 residues. Germline V lookup: CDR1 LGHDT, CDR2 YNNKEL (reference sequence). DNA of the CDR3: TGTGCCAGCAGCCAAGTGAAGGGGTCGGGCTATGGCTACACCTTC. It is translated as CASSQVKGSGYGYTF.

There are a few counts of this clonotype. V and J are TRBV12-3 or TRBV12-4 and TRBJ2-1; possibly TRBD1 for D (5 bases). The CDR3 has 14 residues. The germline V and J ends were trimmed by 6 bases and 2 bases, with 11 bases remaining between them. The CDR3 region has the DNA TGTGCCAGCAGCTCCCTAGGGGCCTACAATGAGCAGTTCTTC. Its protein product is CASSSLGAYNEQFF.

At least ten counts were recorded for this clonotype. The chain combines TRBV5-1 with TRBJ2-1; a possible D gene is TRBD2 (7 bases). V was shortened by 0 bases and J by 7 bases, with 14 bases between the two germline ends. The V gene's germline CDR1 is SGHRS and CDR2 YFSETQ. The CDR3 is made up of 15 amino acids. The CDR3 region is CASSLGRGGRNEQFF. CDR3 nucleotides: TGCGCCAGCAGCTTGGGAAGGGGGGGCCGAAATGAGCAGTTCTTC.

This clonotype turned up a few times. The V call is TRBV20-1, the J call TRBJ2-5; 9 bases fit TRBD1. The V gene's germline CDR1 is DFQATT and CDR2 SNEGSKA (reference sequence). This CDR3 has 13 residues. V lost 6 bases and J lost 4; bases outside the gene matches: 6. The DNA of the CDR3 is TGCAGTGCCATTACAGGGGGCAGAGAGACCCAGTACTTC. It yields the protein CSAITGGRETQYF.

This clonotype was picked up a small number of times. V usage is TRBV4-3 and J usage is TRBJ2-5; D is perhaps TRBD1 or TRBD2 (5 bases each). Between the trimmed V and J ends, which lost 1 base and 2 bases, there was a span of 14 bases. The CDR3 totals 16 residues. CDR1 LGHNA and CDR2 YSLEER come from the germline V gene. As DNA, the CDR3 is TGCGCCAGCAGCCAAGGGGTGGGGGTAACGCAAGAGACCCAGTACTTC. Translated, it gives CASSQGVGVTQETQYF.

This chain links TRBV20-1 with TRBJ1-2; 10 nucleotides line up with TRBD1. The CDR3 loop spans 13 amino acids. Germline V lookup: CDR1 DFQATT, CDR2 SNEGSKA (reference sequence). V was pared by 8 bases and J by 7 bases, with 10 bases of the junction left unmatched. The CDR3 spells CSPRQGAPAGYTF. In nucleotides, the CDR3 is TGCAGTCCAAGACAGGGGGCTCCAGCTGGCTACACCTTC.

V is TRBV27 and J is TRBJ1-2; 7 positions match TRBD1. V trimming: 7 bases; J trimming: 4 bases; junction bases outside the gene matches: 12. CDR1 is MNHEY and CDR2 is SMNVEV in the germline V gene (reference sequence). CDR3 length equals 15 residues. DNA for the CDR3: TGTGCCAGCACCCTCGTAGGGGGCGCTGGCTATGGCTACACCTTC. This gives the protein CASTLVGGAGYGYTF.

Remarks on this clonotype: One junction end does not reproduce the germline sequence, and a read error may be involved. This CDR3 reads CAGSFRGTEDEQFF. The DNA of the CDR3 is TGTGCCGGCAGCTTCCGCGGGACCGAGGATGAGCAGTTCTTC. This chain uses TRBV7-2 with TRBJ2-1; D is possibly TRBD2 (6 bases). Germline lookup yields CDR1 SGHTA and CDR2 FQGNSA. This CDR3 is built from 14 residues.